The rows below give T cell receptor beta chains drawn from one sample of a study of T cells in Graves' hyperthyroidism and ophthalmopathy. MiXCR was run by TCRdb on the multiplex PCR reads, yielding one entry per CDR3 protein. The sample consists of hundreds of thousands of distinct CDR3 sequences, 46% of them appearing once. The sample comprised peripheral blood or thyroid tissue (not recorded which). The receptor source for this set is a woman between 18 and 29 years old with Graves' hyperthyroidism. Both conserved end residues are part of each CDR3. Fields, in order: V gene, J gene, clone size, CDR3 protein. The listing skips clone size in some rows; elsewhere it reads once, few, many or a size class.

v_gene: TRBV9; j_gene: TRBJ1-4; abundance: NA; CDR3aa: CASSVGAAANEKLFF
v_gene: TRBV25-1; j_gene: TRBJ1-4; abundance: few; CDR3aa: CASSDHEKLFF
v_gene: TRBV7-2; j_gene: TRBJ2-5; abundance: few; CDR3aa: CASSLGVTPWEETQYF
v_gene: TRBV20-1; j_gene: TRBJ2-2; abundance: few; CDR3aa: CSTTSGSTGGELFF
v_gene: TRBV19; j_gene: TRBJ1-2; abundance: NA; CDR3aa: CASSMSLYGRKPYGYTF
v_gene: TRBV19; j_gene: TRBJ2-7; abundance: NA; CDR3aa: CASSIGFYEQYF
v_gene: TRBV7-9; j_gene: TRBJ2-2; abundance: NA; CDR3aa: CASSQEDGVGELFF
v_gene: TRBV14; j_gene: TRBJ2-7; abundance: few; CDR3aa: CASRLREGTAYEQYF
v_gene: TRBV2; j_gene: TRBJ1-2; abundance: many; CDR3aa: CASGASYGYTF
v_gene: TRBV25-1; j_gene: TRBJ1-2; abundance: NA; CDR3aa: CASSAVGPYHGYTF
v_gene: TRBV2; j_gene: TRBJ2-2; abundance: many; CDR3aa: CASSYSGRGTGELFF
v_gene: TRBV20-1; j_gene: TRBJ1-1; abundance: few; CDR3aa: CSAGTVGTEAFF
v_gene: TRBV6-5; j_gene: TRBJ2-7; abundance: few; CDR3aa: CASRTSGGSYEQYF
v_gene: TRBV7-3; j_gene: TRBJ2-7; abundance: NA; CDR3aa: CASSVEDGTGGGYEQYF
v_gene: TRBV7-8; j_gene: TRBJ2-5; abundance: NA; CDR3aa: CASSSPGAEETPYF
v_gene: TRBV5-1; j_gene: TRBJ1-6; abundance: NA; CDR3aa: CASSPARIRGRGNSPLHF
v_gene: TRBV2; j_gene: TRBJ1-5; abundance: NA; CDR3aa: CASSQGGSNSNQPQHF
v_gene: TRBV10-3; j_gene: TRBJ2-7; abundance: NA; CDR3aa: CAISDWEYEQYF
v_gene: TRBV10-3; j_gene: TRBJ2-7; abundance: few; CDR3aa: CAISESLGTQSYEQYF
v_gene: TRBV20-1; j_gene: TRBJ1-1; abundance: once; CDR3aa: CSARKAGGTEAFF
v_gene: TRBV29-1; j_gene: TRBJ1-2; abundance: many; CDR3aa: CSVPGQRGYTF
v_gene: TRBV20-1; j_gene: TRBJ1-2; abundance: NA; CDR3aa: CSANAPPVGCTF
v_gene: TRBV24-1; j_gene: TRBJ2-2; abundance: once; CDR3aa: CATSDSRELFF
v_gene: TRBV20-1; j_gene: TRBJ1-5; abundance: NA; CDR3aa: CSAFRTGSDQPQHF
v_gene: TRBV5-1; j_gene: TRBJ1-5; abundance: few; CDR3aa: CASSLDTLNQPQHF
v_gene: TRBV7-9; j_gene: TRBJ1-6; abundance: many; CDR3aa: CASFPPLHF
v_gene: TRBV5-1; j_gene: TRBJ1-3; abundance: few; CDR3aa: CASSLDAGNTIYF
v_gene: TRBV24-1; j_gene: TRBJ1-5; abundance: NA; CDR3aa: CATSDPGTGSTQPQHF
v_gene: TRBV10-3; j_gene: TRBJ1-1; abundance: many; CDR3aa: CAIRPLDGMNTEAFF
v_gene: TRBV10-3; j_gene: TRBJ2-7; abundance: once; CDR3aa: CASSLGEVFSEQYF
v_gene: TRBV7-6; j_gene: TRBJ2-6; abundance: many; CDR3aa: CASSPMGSGANVLTF
v_gene: TRBV10-3; j_gene: TRBJ2-7; abundance: NA; CDR3aa: CAIGEPGTATYEQYF
v_gene: TRBV24-1; j_gene: TRBJ2-6; abundance: NA; CDR3aa: CASSPRDRVAGANVLTF
v_gene: TRBV7-2; j_gene: TRBJ2-5; abundance: many; CDR3aa: CATQLAGGQETQYF
v_gene: TRBV7-3; j_gene: TRBJ2-7; abundance: NA; CDR3aa: CASSLSRGSGEQYF
v_gene: TRBV27; j_gene: TRBJ2-7; abundance: NA; CDR3aa: CASSPESGATYEQYF
v_gene: TRBV10-3; j_gene: TRBJ2-7; abundance: NA; CDR3aa: CAISREGLYEQYF
v_gene: TRBV29-1; j_gene: TRBJ1-5; abundance: NA; CDR3aa: CSVERGLGNQPQHF
v_gene: TRBV2; j_gene: TRBJ1-3; abundance: few; CDR3aa: CASNLRQGADGNTIYF
v_gene: TRBV10-3; j_gene: TRBJ1-3; abundance: NA; CDR3aa: CAISLGENTIYF
v_gene: TRBV6-5; j_gene: TRBJ1-2; abundance: NA; CDR3aa: CASSYYAGTNYGYTF
v_gene: TRBV12-3/TRBV12-4; j_gene: TRBJ2-7; abundance: NA; CDR3aa: CASSLAVNEQYF
v_gene: TRBV19; j_gene: TRBJ2-5; abundance: few; CDR3aa: CASSKRDGQETQYF
v_gene: TRBV10-1; j_gene: TRBJ2-2; abundance: NA; CDR3aa: CASSPPSGTGDVGELFF
v_gene: TRBV20-1; j_gene: TRBJ2-5; abundance: many; CDR3aa: CSARGRETQYF
v_gene: TRBV19; j_gene: TRBJ2-7; abundance: few; CDR3aa: CASSIRPGISYEQYF
v_gene: TRBV7-8; j_gene: TRBJ2-7; abundance: NA; CDR3aa: CASSQRYTGEQYF
v_gene: TRBV7-2; j_gene: TRBJ1-2; abundance: once; CDR3aa: CASSLAGLLTNYGYTF
v_gene: TRBV10-3; j_gene: TRBJ2-4; abundance: NA; CDR3aa: CAISELSKNIQYF
v_gene: TRBV7-3; j_gene: TRBJ1-4; abundance: few; CDR3aa: CASSLGQGGNEKLFF
v_gene: TRBV7-2; j_gene: TRBJ1-3; abundance: NA; CDR3aa: CASSSGGTPGAGNTIYF
v_gene: TRBV10-3; j_gene: TRBJ2-5; abundance: NA; CDR3aa: CATSGYDIQETQHF
v_gene: TRBV29-1; j_gene: TRBJ1-2; abundance: many; CDR3aa: CSLRQGRYGYTF
v_gene: TRBV7-9; j_gene: TRBJ1-5; abundance: NA; CDR3aa: CASSIITGRNQPQHF
v_gene: TRBV7-9; j_gene: TRBJ1-1; abundance: NA; CDR3aa: CASSPQQGDTEAFF
v_gene: TRBV29-1; j_gene: TRBJ2-5; abundance: many; CDR3aa: CSAPHGRAETQYF
v_gene: TRBV29-1; j_gene: TRBJ1-2; abundance: NA; CDR3aa: CSAAGTRNYGYTF
v_gene: TRBV13; j_gene: TRBJ1-3; abundance: many; CDR3aa: CASSFGQGGNTIYF
v_gene: TRBV2; j_gene: TRBJ2-7; abundance: NA; CDR3aa: CASRAGFGLGEQYF